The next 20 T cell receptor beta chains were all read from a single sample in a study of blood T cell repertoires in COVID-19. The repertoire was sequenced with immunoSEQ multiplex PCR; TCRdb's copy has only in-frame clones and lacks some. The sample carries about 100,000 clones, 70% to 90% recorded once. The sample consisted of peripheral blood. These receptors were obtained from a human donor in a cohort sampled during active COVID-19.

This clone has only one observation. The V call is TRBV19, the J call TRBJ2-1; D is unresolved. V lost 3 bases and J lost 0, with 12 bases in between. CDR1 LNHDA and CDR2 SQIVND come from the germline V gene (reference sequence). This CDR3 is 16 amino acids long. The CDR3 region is CASSISYPPSYNEQFF. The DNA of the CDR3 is TGTGCCAGTAGTATCTCCTATCCCCCCTCCTACAATGAGCAGTTCTTC.

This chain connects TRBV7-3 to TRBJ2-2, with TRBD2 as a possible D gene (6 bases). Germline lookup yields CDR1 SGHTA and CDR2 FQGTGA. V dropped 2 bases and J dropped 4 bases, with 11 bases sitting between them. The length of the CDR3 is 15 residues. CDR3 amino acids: CASSLGGLTTGELFF. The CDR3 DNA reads TGTGCCAGCAGCTTAGGAGGGTTGACCACCGGGGAGCTGTTTTTT.

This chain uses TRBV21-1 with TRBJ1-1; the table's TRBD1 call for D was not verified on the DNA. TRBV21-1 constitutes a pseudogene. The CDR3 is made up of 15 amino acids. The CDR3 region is CASSTRTGENTEAFF. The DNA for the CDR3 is TGTGCCAGCAGCACTCGGACAGGAGAGAACACTGAAGCTTTCTTT.

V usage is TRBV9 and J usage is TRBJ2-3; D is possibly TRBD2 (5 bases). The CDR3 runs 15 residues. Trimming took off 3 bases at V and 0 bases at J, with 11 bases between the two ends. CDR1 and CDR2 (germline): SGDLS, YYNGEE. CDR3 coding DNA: TGTGCCAGCAGCGCCGGACTGAGAAGCACAGATACGCAGTATTTT. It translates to CASSAGLRSTDTQYF.

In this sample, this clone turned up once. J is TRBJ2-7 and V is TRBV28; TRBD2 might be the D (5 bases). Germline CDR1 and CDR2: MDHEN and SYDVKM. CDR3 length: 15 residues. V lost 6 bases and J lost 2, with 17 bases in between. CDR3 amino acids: CASSKPGSQTYEQYF. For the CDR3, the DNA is TGTGCCAGCAGCAAGCCGGGATCCCAAACCTACGAGCAGTACTTC.

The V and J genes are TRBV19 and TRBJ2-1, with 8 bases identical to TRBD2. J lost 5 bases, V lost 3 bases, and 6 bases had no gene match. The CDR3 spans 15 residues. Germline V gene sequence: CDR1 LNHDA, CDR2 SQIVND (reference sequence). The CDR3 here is CASSIGAGVHNEQFF. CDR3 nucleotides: TGTGCCAGTAGTATCGGAGCGGGAGTCCACAATGAGCAGTTCTTC.

The CDR3 nucleotides are TGTGCCAGCAGCCGGGGCGGGGGGACAGGGGGAAACACCATATATTTT. It is translated as CASSRGGGTGGNTIYF. The chain links TRBV28 to TRBJ1-3; 9 bases agree with TRBD1. This CDR3 has 16 amino acids. CDR1 is MDHEN and CDR2 is SYDVKM in the germline V gene. The V gene end was trimmed by 6 bases and the J gene end by 4 bases; junction bases not matched to a gene: 10.

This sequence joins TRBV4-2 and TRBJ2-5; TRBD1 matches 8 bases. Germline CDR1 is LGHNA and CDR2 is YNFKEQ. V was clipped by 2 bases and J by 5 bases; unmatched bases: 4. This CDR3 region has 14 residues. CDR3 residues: CASSQSGGGETQYF. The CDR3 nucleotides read TGTGCCAGCAGCCAATCAGGGGGCGGGGAGACCCAGTACTTC.

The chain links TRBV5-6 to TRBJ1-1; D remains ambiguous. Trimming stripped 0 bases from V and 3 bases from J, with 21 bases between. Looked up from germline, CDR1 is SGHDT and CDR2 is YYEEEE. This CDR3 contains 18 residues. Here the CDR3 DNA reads TGTGCCAGCAGCTTGGCCCTTCGCGGGTTGCAGTATGACACTGAAGCTTTCTTT. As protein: CASSLALRGLQYDTEAFF.

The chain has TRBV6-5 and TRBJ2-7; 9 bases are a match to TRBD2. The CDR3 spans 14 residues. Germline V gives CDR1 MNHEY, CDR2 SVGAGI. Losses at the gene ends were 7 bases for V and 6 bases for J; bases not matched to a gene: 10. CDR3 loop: CASIPGLAPSEQYF. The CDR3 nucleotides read TGTGCCAGCATACCGGGACTAGCTCCTTCCGAGCAGTACTTC.

The CDR3 DNA reads as TGCGCCAGCAGCCTCCGGACAGGGGGCGGTGGAAACACCATATATTTT. Its protein product is CASSLRTGGGGNTIYF. The gene calls are TRBV5-1 and TRBJ1-3, with 11 bases matching TRBD1. Trimming at V came to 4 bases and at J to 3 bases, leaving 6 bases not matched to a gene. The CDR3 has 16 amino acids. CDR1 SGHRS and CDR2 YFSETQ come from the germline V gene.

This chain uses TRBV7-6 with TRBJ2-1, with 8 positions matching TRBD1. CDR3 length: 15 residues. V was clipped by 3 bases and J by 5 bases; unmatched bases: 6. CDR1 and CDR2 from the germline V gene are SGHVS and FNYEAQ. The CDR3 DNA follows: TGTGCCAGCAGCTTTAGGACAGGGCCAAACAATGAGCAGTTCTTC. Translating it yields CASSFRTGPNNEQFF. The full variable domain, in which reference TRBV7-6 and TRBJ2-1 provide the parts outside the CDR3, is GAGVSQSPRYKVTKRGQDVALRCDPISGHVSLYWYRQALGQGPEFLTYFNYEAQQDKSGLPNDRFSAERPEGSISTLTIQRTEQRDSAMYRCASSFRTGPNNEQFFGPGTRLTVL.

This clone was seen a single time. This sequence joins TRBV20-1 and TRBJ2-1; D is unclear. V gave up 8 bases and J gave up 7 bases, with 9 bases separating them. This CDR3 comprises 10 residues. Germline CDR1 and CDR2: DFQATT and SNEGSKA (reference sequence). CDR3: CSPTENEQFF. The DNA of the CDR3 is TGCAGTCCGACTGAAAATGAGCAGTTCTTC.

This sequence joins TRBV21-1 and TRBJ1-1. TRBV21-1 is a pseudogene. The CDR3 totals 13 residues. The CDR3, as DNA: TGTGCCAGCAGCAAAAAGGGAGGCCCTGGAGCTTTCTTT. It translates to CASSKKGGPGAFF.

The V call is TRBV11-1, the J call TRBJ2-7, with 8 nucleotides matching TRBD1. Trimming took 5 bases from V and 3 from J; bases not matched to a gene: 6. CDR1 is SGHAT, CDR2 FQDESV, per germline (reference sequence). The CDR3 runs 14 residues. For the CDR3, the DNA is TGTGCCAGCAGCCCCCTGGACAGGGACTACGAGCAGTACTTC. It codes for CASSPLDRDYEQYF.

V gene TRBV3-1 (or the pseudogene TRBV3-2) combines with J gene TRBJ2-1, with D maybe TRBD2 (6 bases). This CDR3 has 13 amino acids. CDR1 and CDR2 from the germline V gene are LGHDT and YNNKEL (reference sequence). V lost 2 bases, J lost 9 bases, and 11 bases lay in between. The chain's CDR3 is CASSQYGGPEQFF. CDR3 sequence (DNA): TGTGCCAGCAGCCAATACGGGGGTCCTGAGCAGTTCTTC.

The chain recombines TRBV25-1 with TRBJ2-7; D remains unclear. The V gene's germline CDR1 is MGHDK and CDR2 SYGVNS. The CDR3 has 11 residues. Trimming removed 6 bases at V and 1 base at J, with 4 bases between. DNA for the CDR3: TGTGCCAGCAGCTTTTCCTACGAGCAGTACTTC. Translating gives CASSFSYEQYF.

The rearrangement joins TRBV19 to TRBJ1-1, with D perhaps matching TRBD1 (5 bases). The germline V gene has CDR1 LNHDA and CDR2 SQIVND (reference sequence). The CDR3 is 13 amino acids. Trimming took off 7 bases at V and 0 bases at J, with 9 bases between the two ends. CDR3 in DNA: TGTGCCAGTACTTACAGGATGAACACTGAAGCTTTCTTT. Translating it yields CASTYRMNTEAFF.

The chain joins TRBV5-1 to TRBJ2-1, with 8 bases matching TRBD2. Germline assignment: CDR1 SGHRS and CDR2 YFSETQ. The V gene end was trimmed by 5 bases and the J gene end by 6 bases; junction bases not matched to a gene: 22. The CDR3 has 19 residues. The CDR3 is CASSLSAGIRAGGGNEQFF. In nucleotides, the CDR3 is TGCGCCAGCAGTCTATCCGCGGGGATACGGGCGGGAGGAGGCAATGAGCAGTTCTTC. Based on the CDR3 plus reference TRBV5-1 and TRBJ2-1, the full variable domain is KAGVTQTPRYLIKTRGQQVTLSCSPISGHRSVSWYQQTPGQGLQFLFEYFSETQRNKGNFPGRFSGRQFSNSRSEMNVSTLELGDSALYLCASSLSAGIRAGGGNEQFFGPGTRLTVL.

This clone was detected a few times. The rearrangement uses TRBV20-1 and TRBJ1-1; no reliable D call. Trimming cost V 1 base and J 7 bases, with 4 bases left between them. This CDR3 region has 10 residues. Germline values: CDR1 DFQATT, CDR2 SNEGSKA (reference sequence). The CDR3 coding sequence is TGCAGTGCTAGAGCCCGTGAAGCTTTCTTT. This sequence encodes CSARAREAFF.